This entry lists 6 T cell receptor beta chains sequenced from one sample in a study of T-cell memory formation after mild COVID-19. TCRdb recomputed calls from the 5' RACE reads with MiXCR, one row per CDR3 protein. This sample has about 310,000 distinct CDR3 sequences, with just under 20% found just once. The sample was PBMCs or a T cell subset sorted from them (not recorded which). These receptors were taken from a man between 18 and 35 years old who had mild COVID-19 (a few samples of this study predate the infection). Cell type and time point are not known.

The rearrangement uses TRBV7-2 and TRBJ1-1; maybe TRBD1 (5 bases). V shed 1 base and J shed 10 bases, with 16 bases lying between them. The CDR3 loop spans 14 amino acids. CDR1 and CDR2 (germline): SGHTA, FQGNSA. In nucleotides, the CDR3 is TGTGCCAGCAGCTTAGTAGCAGGGCTTTCAGCAGCTTTCTTT. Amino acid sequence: CASSLVAGLSAAFF.

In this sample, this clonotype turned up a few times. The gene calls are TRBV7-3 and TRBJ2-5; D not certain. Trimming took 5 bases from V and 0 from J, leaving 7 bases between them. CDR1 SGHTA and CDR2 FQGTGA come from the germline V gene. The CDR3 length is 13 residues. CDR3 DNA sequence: TGTGCCAGCAGCCAAAACCACCAAGAGACCCAGTACTTC. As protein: CASSQNHQETQYF.

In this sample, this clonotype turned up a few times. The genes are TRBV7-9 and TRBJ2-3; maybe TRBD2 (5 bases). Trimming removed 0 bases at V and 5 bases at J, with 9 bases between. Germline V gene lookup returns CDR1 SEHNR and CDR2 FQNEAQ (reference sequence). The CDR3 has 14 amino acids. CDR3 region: CASSLALGGDTQYF. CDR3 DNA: TGTGCCAGCAGCTTAGCCCTTGGAGGAGATACGCAGTATTTT.

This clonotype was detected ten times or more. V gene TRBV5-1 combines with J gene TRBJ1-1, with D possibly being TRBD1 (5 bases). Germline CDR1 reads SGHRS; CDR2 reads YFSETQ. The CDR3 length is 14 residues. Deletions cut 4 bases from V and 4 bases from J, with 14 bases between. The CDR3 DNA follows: TGCGCCAGCAGCCGGGGGACTAGGATCACTGAAGCTTTCTTT. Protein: CASSRGTRITEAFF.

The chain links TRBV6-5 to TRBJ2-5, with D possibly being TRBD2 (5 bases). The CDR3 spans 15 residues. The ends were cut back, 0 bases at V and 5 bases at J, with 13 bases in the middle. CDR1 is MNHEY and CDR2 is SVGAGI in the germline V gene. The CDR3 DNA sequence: TGTGCCAGCAGTTACTCACGGCGGTCGGGGGAGACCCAGTACTTC. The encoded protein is CASSYSRRSGETQYF.

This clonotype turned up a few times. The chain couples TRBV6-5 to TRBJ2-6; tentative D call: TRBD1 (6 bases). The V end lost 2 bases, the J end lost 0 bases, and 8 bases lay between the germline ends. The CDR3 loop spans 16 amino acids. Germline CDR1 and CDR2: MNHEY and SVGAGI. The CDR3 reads CASSYVDSSGANVLTF. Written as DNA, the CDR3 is TGTGCCAGCAGTTACGTGGACAGCTCTGGGGCCAACGTCCTGACTTTC.